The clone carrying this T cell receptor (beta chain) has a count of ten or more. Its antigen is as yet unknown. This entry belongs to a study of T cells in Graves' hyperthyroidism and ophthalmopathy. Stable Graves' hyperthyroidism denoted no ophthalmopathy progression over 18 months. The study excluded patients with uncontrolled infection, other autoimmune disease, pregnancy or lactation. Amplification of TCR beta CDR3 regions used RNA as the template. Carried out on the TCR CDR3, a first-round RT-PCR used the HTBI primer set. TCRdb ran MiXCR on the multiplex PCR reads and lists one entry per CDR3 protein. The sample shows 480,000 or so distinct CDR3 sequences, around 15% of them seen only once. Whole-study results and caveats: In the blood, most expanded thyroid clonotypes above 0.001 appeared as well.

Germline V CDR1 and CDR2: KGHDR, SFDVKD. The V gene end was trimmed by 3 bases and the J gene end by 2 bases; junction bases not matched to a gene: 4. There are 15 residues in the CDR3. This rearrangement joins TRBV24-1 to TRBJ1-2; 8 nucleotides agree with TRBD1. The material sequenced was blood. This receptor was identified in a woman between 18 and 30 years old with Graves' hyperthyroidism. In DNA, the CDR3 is TGTGCCACCAGTGATCACCGACAGGGGAACTATGGCTACACCTTC. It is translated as CATSDHRQGNYGYTF.